The 4 T cell receptor beta chains listed next were all sequenced from one sample in a study of regulatory T cells in long-lasting Graves disease (dated by TCRdb to the early 2020s). The time point label here, explained by the study, means: newly diagnosed GD, antithyroid drugs for less than 3 months. For both TCR sequencing and RNA sequencing, RNA was extracted from PBMCs using TRIzol. The library was built by means of multiplex PCR. Sequencing relied on an Illumina HiSeq 4000. TCR beta libraries were built with iRepertoire HTBI primers and Arm-PCR amplification of CDR3 regions. Clones were called with MiXCR by TCRdb after fastp trimmed the public reads at Q25, and only in-frame beta chains were retained. Identical CDR3 proteins give one entry, which carries the most common genes and DNA. For this sample the table gives about 440,000 distinct CDR3 sequences, of which 16% were detected only once. About 10% of the sample lies in the top ten.

This sample was also put to use in a study of T cells in Graves' hyperthyroidism and ophthalmopathy.

Here the sequenced sample was peripheral blood mononuclear cells (PBMCs), taken at new diagnosis, from a patient treated with antithyroid drugs. These receptor sequences come from a woman aged 30 to 39 with Graves disease. Donor details come from another sample of the same person, matched by shared clones.

This clonotype was detected only a few times. The chain is built from TRBV18 and TRBJ2-2; D uncertain. V lost 2 bases to trimming and J lost 1 base, with 11 bases between them. The CDR3 consists of 16 residues. CDR1 and CDR2 from the germline V gene are KGHSH and LQKENI. The CDR3 nucleotides are TGTGCCAGCTCACCATTGCCAGTGGGGAACACCGGGGAGCTGTTTTTT. Protein: CASSPLPVGNTGELFF.

This clonotype was observed many times. The chain joins TRBV3-1 to TRBJ1-1, with D tentatively TRBD1 (5 bases). The length of the CDR3 is 18 residues. CDR1 and CDR2 (germline): LGHDT, YNNKEL (reference sequence). Trimming took off 0 bases at V and 0 bases at J, with 17 bases between the two ends. The DNA of the CDR3 is TGTGCCAGCAGCCAAGAGTGGGTAGAGTGGGGGTTGAACACTGAAGCTTTCTTT. Amino acid sequence: CASSQEWVEWGLNTEAFF.

In the case of this clonotype: A clone one base away is much larger, so this may be a read error. V usage is TRBV6-5 and J usage is TRBJ2-1; TRBD1 aligns across 8 bases. CDR1 is MNHEY and CDR2 is SVGAGI in the germline V gene. With 2 bases clipped from V and 5 bases from J, the junction kept 14 bases outside the gene matches. This CDR3 region has 18 residues. CDR3 nucleotides: TGTGCCAGCAGTTACGGGACCGTACCCCGGACAGGGAACAATGAGCAGTTCTTC. Amino acids: CASSYGTVPRTGNNEQFF.

V is TRBV24-1 and J is TRBJ2-3; possible D gene TRBD1, 5 bases. Germline values: CDR1 KGHDR, CDR2 SFDVKD. The ends were cut back, 4 bases at V and 4 bases at J, with 26 bases in the middle. CDR3 size: 19 residues. CDR3 protein: CATSDSAPDSRFPPDTQYF. The CDR3 DNA reads as TGTGCCACCAGTGACTCCGCCCCCGACAGCCGTTTCCCTCCAGATACGCAGTATTTT.